The next 15 T cell receptor beta chains were all read from a single sample in a study of naive and memory T cell subsets. Both TRBC1 and TRBC2 were covered by a beta constant-region primer of two equimolar oligonucleotides. The ligated cDNA underwent four PCR rounds using SP2 and nested alpha and beta constant-region primers. MiXCR was run by TCRdb on the UMI-ligation and nested PCR reads, yielding one entry per CDR3 protein. The table has 95,000 to 150,000 distinct CDR3 sequences, 30% to 45% seen once; the top ten hold approximately 0.88%. Material: central memory CD4+ T cells from blood. The origin of the receptors is a human donor in good health.

V gene TRBV24-1 combines with J gene TRBJ2-1, with unresolved D. Looked up from germline, CDR1 is KGHDR and CDR2 is SFDVKD. Trimming removed 3 bases from V and 0 bases from J, with 11 bases in between. The CDR3 is made up of 16 amino acids. CDR3 protein: CATSDRTLSSYNEQFF. CDR3 bases: TGTGCCACCAGTGATCGCACCTTAAGCTCCTACAATGAGCAGTTCTTC.

J is TRBJ1-1 and V is TRBV6-6; D is uncertain. Trimming took 6 bases from V and 5 from J, leaving 7 bases between them. The germline gives CDR1 MNHNY, CDR2 SVGAGI (reference sequence). The CDR3 contains 11 residues. The CDR3 DNA follows: TGTGCCAGCAGCATTTTGACTGAAGCTTTCTTT. This translates into CASSILTEAFF.

This clonotype occurred a few times. The rearrangement links TRBV29-1 to TRBJ1-2; D is perhaps TRBD1 (5 bases). V was clipped by 4 bases and J by 8 bases, with 14 bases between them. The CDR3 contains 12 residues. The germline V gene has CDR1 SQVTM and CDR2 ANQGSEA. The CDR3 loop reads CSVAGELPGYTF. The CDR3, as DNA: TGCAGCGTTGCGGGGGAGCTCCCGGGCTACACCTTC.

The V gene is TRBV9, the J gene TRBJ2-7; 10 positions match TRBD2. Germline CDR1 is SGDLS and CDR2 is YYNGEE. J gave up 3 bases and V 0 bases, and 3 bases lay outside the gene matches. This CDR3 is 15 amino acids long. CDR3 DNA sequence: TGTGCCAGCAGCGTAGGTCCTAGCGGGAGCTACGAGCAGTACTTC. Translated: CASSVGPSGSYEQYF.

This chain links TRBV28 with TRBJ2-3; D is undetermined. Germline V gene lookup returns CDR1 MDHEN and CDR2 SYDVKM. This CDR3 has 15 amino acids. Trimming took 6 bases from V and 4 from J, leaving 17 bases between them. In DNA form, the CDR3 reads TGTGCCAGCAGCACAACTGCCAGTCCCGCAGATACGCAGTATTTT. Protein: CASSTTASPADTQYF.

This sequence joins TRBV5-1 and TRBJ2-4; D gene unclear. Trimming removed 0 bases from V and 6 bases from J, with 10 bases in between. The CDR3 spans 14 residues. Per germline, CDR1 SGHRS and CDR2 YFSETQ. Here the CDR3 DNA reads TGCGCCAGCAGCTTGGGGGCTACCATAAACATTCAGTACTTC. It encodes CASSLGATINIQYF.

In its sample, this clonotype was seen a few times. This chain joins TRBV5-4 and TRBJ2-1; D is possibly TRBD2 (6 bases). Trimming took off 3 bases at V and 5 bases at J, with 15 bases between the two ends. The germline V gene has CDR1 SGHNT and CDR2 YYREEE (reference sequence). This CDR3 contains 15 residues. The CDR3 nucleotides read TGTGCCAGCAGCTCGCCGTCTAGCGCGCACAATGAGCAGTTCTTC. Translated, it gives CASSSPSSAHNEQFF. The entire variable domain, with the rest obtained from reference TRBV5-4 and TRBJ2-1, is as follows: ETGVTQSPTHLIKTRGQQVTLRCSSQSGHNTVSWYQQALGQGPQFIFQYYREEENGRGNFPPRFSGLQFPNYSSELNVNALELDDSALYLCASSSPSSAHNEQFFGPGTRLTVL.

This clonotype was recorded only once. The chain couples TRBV3-1 to TRBJ1-6, with 8 nucleotides matching TRBD1. V gave up 3 bases and J gave up 4 bases; unmatched junction bases: 5. This CDR3 contains 16 residues. Germline-derived CDR1 and CDR2 are LGHDT and YNNKEL (reference sequence). CDR3 DNA: TGTGCCAGCAGCCACACGACAGGGGCTTATAATTCACCCCTCCACTTT. Translation: CASSHTTGAYNSPLHF.

CDR3 DNA: TGTGCCAGCAGCCGGATGCACGAGCAGTACTTC. It specifies CASSRMHEQYF. The chain recombines TRBV2 with TRBJ2-7; D unclear. The CDR3 runs to 11 residues. The germline V gene has CDR1 SNHLY and CDR2 FYNNEI. Trimming took 6 bases from V and 5 from J, leaving 8 bases between them.

CDR3 DNA sequence: TGTGCCAGCAGTGAAACAGGGGATACTTCACCCCTCCACTTT. Encoded protein: CASSETGDTSPLHF. The V and J genes are TRBV6-6 and TRBJ1-6, with 7 bases identical to TRBD1. Looked up from germline, CDR1 is MNHNY and CDR2 is SVGAGI (reference sequence). The J segment lost 9 bases and the V segment lost 5 bases, leaving 7 bases of the junction unmatched. The CDR3 loop spans 14 amino acids.

This clonotype is categorized as medium-sized. CDR3 nucleotide sequence: TGTGCCAGCAGGAGTATCAGGGCAGATACGCAGTATTTT. This gives the protein CASRSIRADTQYF. The gene calls are TRBV11-2 and TRBJ2-3, with D tentatively TRBD1 (5 bases). The CDR3 runs to 13 residues. V shed 6 bases and J shed 4 bases, with 11 bases lying between them. CDR1 and CDR2 from the germline V gene are SGHAT and FQNNGV.

This clonotype turned up a few times. V gene TRBV11-3 combines with J gene TRBJ2-1; TRBD1 might be the D (6 bases). The CDR3 runs to 12 residues. CDR1 and CDR2 (germline): SGHNT, YENEEA. The ends were cut back, 4 bases at V and 7 bases at J, with 8 bases in the middle. The CDR3 loop reads CASSSRGNEQFF. DNA of the CDR3: TGTGCCAGCAGCTCAAGGGGGAATGAGCAGTTCTTC.

The genes are TRBV14 and TRBJ2-3, with a weak D call TRBD2 (6 bases). From germline, CDR1 is SGHDN and CDR2 FVKESK. Trimming cost V 2 bases and J 2 bases, with 11 bases left between them. The CDR3 runs 15 residues. For the CDR3, the DNA is TGTGCCAGCAGCCAATGGGGACTTAACACAGATACGCAGTATTTT. It specifies CASSQWGLNTDTQYF.

This chain joins TRBV29-1 and TRBJ2-1, with TRBD1 matching over 9 bases. Germline V gene data show CDR1 as SQVTM and CDR2 as ANQGSEA. CDR3 length equals 16 residues. V lost 3 bases to trimming and J lost 2 bases; unmatched junction nucleotides: 8. CDR3 nucleotides: TGCAGCGTTGAGGACAAGACAGGGGGGACCTACAATGAGCAGTTCTTC. It specifies CSVEDKTGGTYNEQFF.

This clonotype was recorded at least ten times. The J gene is TRBJ2-3, the V gene TRBV3-1; D remains unclear. In germline, CDR1 is LGHDT, CDR2 YNNKEL (reference sequence). Trimming cost V 5 bases and J 6 bases, with 9 bases left between them. CDR3 length: 12 amino acids. CDR3 in DNA: TGTGCCAGCAGCTCCCTATTGGATACGCAGTATTTT. Translating it yields CASSSLLDTQYF.